One sample yielded the 23 T cell receptor beta chains listed below, sequenced in a study of beta chain features in type 1 diabetes. Expressed TCRB transcripts were sequenced, since all the RNA that had been isolated was reverse transcribed. Data came from immunoSEQ multiplex PCR; TCRdb stores just in-frame clones and leaves some out. Among tens of thousands of clones, 40% to 60% were seen once, and the ten largest hold around 2.6%. Findings and caveats of the study: The study found moderately but significantly shorter TCRB CDR3s in all four CD4+ subsets of Type 1 diabetes patients.

The antigens of these receptors remain unknown. The sequenced sample was Tregs from blood. The receptors here all came from a woman aged 40 to 50 with type 1 diabetes.

Concerning this clone itself: An end of the junction differs from the germline gene, which may be a read error. The chain uses TRBV30 and TRBJ1-2; D not resolved. This CDR3 has 11 amino acids. Germline V gives CDR1 GTSNPN, CDR2 SVGIG (reference sequence). The CDR3 protein is CAWSIGQTSAF. CDR3 nucleotides: TGTGCCTGGAGTATTGGGCAGACAAGTGCCTTC.

The chain uses TRBV28 and TRBJ2-1, with 8 bases that match TRBD1. This CDR3 spans 15 amino acids. Germline CDR1 is MDHEN and CDR2 is SYDVKM. The ends lost 1 base at V and 4 bases at J; junction bases unmatched: 3. The DNA of the CDR3 is TGTGCCAGCAGTTTATACGGACAGGGTTACAATGAGCAGTTCTTC. It codes for CASSLYGQGYNEQFF. Looking up the rest from reference TRBV28 and TRBJ2-1 gives the full variable domain: DVKVTQSSRYLVKRTGEKVFLECVQDMDHENMFWYRQDPGLGLRLIYFSYDVKMKEKGDIPEGYSVSREKKERFSLILESASTNQTSMYLCASSLYGQGYNEQFFGPGTRLTVL.

This clone occurred a few times. The chain is built from TRBV30 and TRBJ2-3; 8 bases fit TRBD1. V dropped 7 bases and J dropped 0; count of bases not matched to a gene: 6. The CDR3 spans 14 residues. CDR1 GTSNPN and CDR2 SVGIG come from the germline V gene (reference sequence). The CDR3 DNA reads as TGTGCCTCCACAACAGGGGGAAGCACAGATACGCAGTATTTT. It is translated as CASTTGGSTDTQYF.

The chain carries TRBV28 and TRBJ2-7; 8 nucleotides align to TRBD2. CDR1 is MDHEN and CDR2 is SYDVKM in the germline V gene. The CDR3 totals 16 residues. V shed 5 bases, J shed 2 bases, and the junction held 11 bases outside the gene matches. The CDR3 nucleotides read TGTGCCAGCAGTCCGGGGGGGGCATCCTCTCCCTACGAGCAGTACTTC. The encoded protein is CASSPGGASSPYEQYF.

The chain uses TRBV18 and TRBJ1-1; D perhaps matches TRBD1 (6 bases). The CDR3 runs 14 residues. CDR1 is KGHSH, CDR2 LQKENI, per germline. V was trimmed by 3 bases and J by 4 bases, leaving 12 bases between them. The CDR3 sequence is CASSPGQSSTEAFF. CDR3 in DNA: TGTGCCAGCTCACCGGGACAATCATCCACTGAAGCTTTCTTT.

A single count supports this clone. The CDR3 nucleotides are TGTGCCAGCAGCTTGGATTATTACGGGGAGCTGTTTTTT. Protein product: CASSLDYYGELFF. The chain is built from TRBV5-8 and TRBJ2-2; D unclear. CDR3 length equals 13 residues. The V gene's germline CDR1 is SGHTS and CDR2 YDEGEE. Trimming removed 0 bases at V and 7 bases at J, with 7 bases between.

The chain carries TRBV6-1 and TRBJ1-5; D call uncertain. V lost 4 bases to trimming and J lost 5 bases, with 9 bases between them. This CDR3 region has 13 residues. Germline V gene sequence: CDR1 MNHNS, CDR2 SASEGT. The CDR3 here is CASSADRDQPQHF. For the CDR3, the DNA is TGTGCCAGCAGTGCCGACCGGGATCAGCCCCAGCATTTT.

The chain uses TRBV18 and TRBJ1-2, with TRBD1 matching 8 bases. The CDR3 loop spans 15 amino acids. The V segment lost 4 bases and the J segment 2 bases; nucleotides outside the gene matches: 6. The germline V gene encodes CDR1 KGHSH and CDR2 LQKENI. The CDR3 region is CASSLTDRVNYGYTF. The CDR3 coding sequence is TGTGCCAGCTCACTTACGGACAGGGTGAACTATGGCTACACCTTC. Based on the CDR3 plus reference TRBV18 and TRBJ1-2, the full variable domain is NAGVMQNPRHLVRRRGQEARLRCSPMKGHSHVYWYRQLPEEGLKFMVYLQKENIIDESGMPKERFSAEFPKEGPSILRIQQVVRGDSAAYFCASSLTDRVNYGYTFGSGTRLTVV.

The chain carries TRBV7-2 and TRBJ1-1; the D gene is possibly TRBD1 (5 bases). Germline V gene data show CDR1 as SGHTA and CDR2 as FQGNSA. V shed 5 bases and J shed 0 bases, with 10 bases lying between them. The length of the CDR3 is 14 residues. CDR3 amino acids: CASSPRQLNTEAFF. The CDR3 DNA follows: TGTGCCAGCAGCCCCCGACAGTTGAACACTGAAGCTTTCTTT.

This rearrangement joins TRBV7-2 to TRBJ2-7; tentative D call: TRBD2 (6 bases). Germline assignment: CDR1 SGHTA and CDR2 FQGNSA. The CDR3 consists of 13 residues. Trimming removed 3 bases from V and 5 bases from J, with 11 bases in between. The CDR3 DNA reads TGTGCCAGCAGCTTCGGGGGATTCGACGAGCAGTACTTC. It codes for CASSFGGFDEQYF.

The chain has TRBV6-5 and TRBJ1-5; 7 bases are a match to TRBD1. The germline gives CDR1 MNHEY, CDR2 SVGAGI. J gave up 7 bases and V 5 bases, and 11 bases lay outside the gene matches. This CDR3 has 15 amino acids. The CDR3 reads CASSPQGTAEQPQHF. The DNA of the CDR3 is TGTGCCAGCAGTCCCCAGGGGACAGCAGAGCAGCCCCAGCATTTT.

The rearrangement uses TRBV29-1 and TRBJ2-2; TRBD1 aligns across 8 bases. Per germline, CDR1 SQVTM and CDR2 ANQGSEA. The CDR3 sequence is 15 residues long. V shed 2 bases, J shed 1 base, and the junction held 3 bases outside the gene matches. CDR3 sequence: CSVEQGARNTGELFF. The CDR3 DNA reads TGCAGCGTTGAACAGGGGGCGAGGAACACCGGGGAGCTGTTTTTT.

The rearrangement links TRBV2 to TRBJ1-6, with 7 positions matching TRBD1. The CDR3 totals 14 residues. V trimming: 6 bases; J trimming: 6 bases; junction bases outside the gene matches: 5. Germline V CDR1 and CDR2: SNHLY, FYNNEI. Here the CDR3 reads CASSPGQFNSPLHF. In nucleotides, the CDR3 is TGTGCCAGCAGCCCGGGACAGTTTAATTCACCCCTCCACTTT. The whole variable domain, filled in from reference TRBV2 and TRBJ1-6, reads EPEVTQTPSHQVTQMGQEVILRCVPISNHLYFYWYRQILGQKVEFLVSFYNNEISEKSEIFDDQFSVERPDGSNFTLKIRSTKLEDSAMYFCASSPGQFNSPLHFGNGTRLTVT.

V usage is TRBV4-1 and J usage is TRBJ2-1; D may be TRBD2 (5 bases). CDR3 length: 18 residues. V was pared by 0 bases and J by 6 bases, with 21 bases between. Germline assignment: CDR1 MGHRA and CDR2 YSYEKL. The CDR3 spells CASSQEGPGLPQINEQFF. The CDR3, as DNA: TGCGCCAGCAGCCAAGAGGGCCCTGGACTCCCTCAGATCAATGAGCAGTTCTTC.

The V call is TRBV10-3, the J call TRBJ2-1, with 8 bases fitting TRBD2. CDR3 length equals 15 residues. CDR1 and CDR2 from the germline V gene are ENHRY and SYGVKD. Unmatched junction bases numbered 7, after V lost 2 bases and J lost 7 bases. DNA of the CDR3: TGTGCCATCAGTGAGCGTAGCGGGGTCGAGAATGAGCAGTTCTTC. Amino acids: CAISERSGVENEQFF.

This clone was detected a few times. V is TRBV6-6 and J is TRBJ1-2, with TRBD1 as a possible D gene (5 bases). Looked up from germline, CDR1 is MNHNY and CDR2 is SVGAGI (reference sequence). This CDR3 region has 12 residues. Trimming took 5 bases from V and 6 from J, leaving 10 bases between them. The chain's CDR3 is CASSVKGNGYTF. CDR3 in DNA: TGTGCCAGCAGTGTAAAGGGGAATGGCTACACCTTC.

About this clone itself: At one of its ends the junction is not consistent with the germline gene, which may arise from a read error. The V call is TRBV27, the J call TRBJ2-2, with 8 bases fitting TRBD1. CDR1 is MNHEY, CDR2 SMNVEV, per germline (reference sequence). The CDR3 extends over 15 amino acids. CDR3 residues: CASSRGQVNPGELFF. CDR3 sequence (DNA): TGTGCCAGCAGCCGGGGACAGGTGAACCCCGGGGAGCTGTTTTTT.

J is TRBJ1-6 and V is TRBV5-1; perhaps TRBD1 as D (6 bases). Per germline, CDR1 SGHRS and CDR2 YFSETQ. V was cut by 5 bases and J by 2 bases, with 8 bases left in between. The CDR3 has 14 residues. CDR3 sequence: CASSEGAYNSPLHF. In DNA form, the CDR3 reads TGCGCCAGCAGTGAGGGGGCCTATAATTCACCCCTCCACTTT.

This CDR3 is CASSPGGVSYEQYF. The DNA for the CDR3 is TGTGCCAGCAGTCCCGGCGGAGTCTCCTACGAGCAGTACTTC. The V gene is TRBV28, the J gene TRBJ2-7; D remains unclear. Trimming shortened V by 5 bases and J by 0 bases, and 11 bases separated the two germline ends. Germline V lookup: CDR1 MDHEN, CDR2 SYDVKM. The CDR3 loop spans 14 amino acids. The full variable domain, completed using reference TRBV28 and TRBJ2-7, is DVKVTQSSRYLVKRTGEKVFLECVQDMDHENMFWYRQDPGLGLRLIYFSYDVKMKEKGDIPEGYSVSREKKERFSLILESASTNQTSMYLCASSPGGVSYEQYFGPGTRLTVT.

V usage is TRBV7-3 and J usage is TRBJ2-5, with a tentative D call TRBD2 (5 bases). Germline V gives CDR1 SGHTA, CDR2 FQGTGA. Trimming took 7 bases from V and 5 from J, leaving 11 bases between them. CDR3 size: 12 residues. This CDR3 is CASTRGVETQYF. In DNA form, the CDR3 reads TGTGCCAGCACCCGGGGAGTGGAGACCCAGTACTTC.

The chain recombines TRBV7-2 with TRBJ2-1; 12 bases are shared with TRBD1. The V and J ends lost 4 bases and 9 bases, in that order; junction bases with no gene match: 7. Looked up from germline, CDR1 is SGHTA and CDR2 is FQGNSA. This CDR3 has 15 residues. The CDR3: CASSSTGTGGLEQFF. In DNA form, the CDR3 reads TGTGCCAGCAGCTCGACCGGGACAGGGGGCCTTGAGCAGTTCTTC.

The rearrangement joins TRBV19 to TRBJ1-2; tentative D call: TRBD1 (5 bases). Germline-derived CDR1 and CDR2 are LNHDA and SQIVND (reference sequence). Trimming left V 6 bases short and J 0 bases short, with 11 bases between. There are 14 residues in the CDR3. The CDR3 DNA reads as TGTGCCAGTAGCTTACAGGCTTCTAACTATGGCTACACCTTC. It is translated as CASSLQASNYGYTF.

A note on this clone: Lacking the conserved final phenylalanine or tryptophan, this CDR3 likely reflects a read error. The chain has TRBV5-1 and TRBJ2-7; TRBD1 might be the D (6 bases). V shed 0 bases and J shed 4 bases, with 14 bases lying between them. The CDR3 extends over 15 amino acids. Germline V CDR1 and CDR2: SGHRS, YFSETQ. For the CDR3, the DNA is TGCGCCAGCAGCTTGGTCCCAGGGGTGAGGTACGAGCAGTACTCC. It encodes CASSLVPGVRYEQYS.